This TCR beta chain was obtained from a study of blood T cell repertoires in COVID-19 (dated by TCRdb to about 2020). Regarding the complete study: Samples covering the acute and convalescent phases of COVID-19 were provided by collaborators in the United States, Italy and Spain. A freely available public database, intended as a resource for researchers studying the immune response to SARS-CoV-2, is where the repertoires were released. The sample metadata nearly always contained a de-identified subject ID, COVID-19 status, age in years and sex. The material from the prospective study consisted of cDNA or gDNA derived from T cells, B-cell-depleted T cells, or PBMCs. Subjects who had been exposed to COVID-19, were actively infected with it, or had recovered from it provided the deeply sampled blood TCRbeta repertoires that made up the dataset. The samples were drawn from two sources: the first 160 participants of the ongoing ImmuneRACE study, and 1,000 to 1,500 subjects contributed by 6 global collaborators. Where available, HLA class I and class II types were obtained from metadata supplied by the sample provider rather than from assay-based typing. Paper-wide results and their limitations: Clinical and demographic metadata were provided uncurated, with the amount varying by source and participant.

The immunoSEQ Assay, a bias-controlled multiplex PCR, was used to amplify TCRbeta CDR3 regions from genomic DNA. The paper's processing steps were these. The number of nucleated cells in each sample was estimated by amplification of reference gene primers within the assay. To quantify the absolute abundance of each unique TCRbeta CDR3 rearrangement, sequence reads were collapsed and filtered. For each sample, productive Simpson clonality was calculated by taking the square root of Simpson's diversity index across productive rearrangements. TCRdb stores this immuneACCESS table with in-frame sequences only. Part of the clones is absent; in the studies checked, under half of the shortfall reflects unresolved V genes, and no reason is known for the rest. From that table come the V and J calls and clone size; the DNA was used to work out D and trimming. Counted in this sample were tens of thousands of clones; 90% of them appeared once. The top ten clones comprise about 8% of the sample.

To note about this clone: The antigen it binds to is not known. No base quality values were provided; no much bigger clone lies one nucleotide off.

CDR1 and CDR2 (LNHNV, YYDKDF) derive from the germline V gene (reference sequence). Reading from cysteine to phenylalanine, the CDR3 counts 15 amino acids. Just the 45-base CDR3 DNA is kept, in frame starting at base 1. Trimming costs V 4 bases and J 8 bases, and their ends lie 17 bases apart. Whole blood was collected in K2EDTA tubes by collaborating institutions according to the institutions' own protocols. For TCRbeta analysis, collaborators shipped samples in one of three forms: frozen whole blood, isolated PBMCs, or DNA extracted from either of those sample types. This receptor was taken from a man in his 70s with active or convalescent COVID-19. Material: peripheral blood. This receptor chain uses TRBV15 and TRBJ1-4, with no reliable assignment of the D segment. The CDR3 region: CATSTRQAGREKLFF. The nucleotide sequence reads TGTGCCACCAGCACGCGTCAAGCGGGCCGGGAAAAACTGTTTTTT.